Shown below are 10 T cell receptor beta chains from a single sample sequenced in a study of lymphopenia after photon versus proton radiotherapy. Produced via immunoSEQ multiplex PCR; TCRdb's table is partial and in-frame only. Of more than 45,000 clones listed, approximately 84% are singletons. Sequenced here: peripheral blood, sampled from a patient treated with proton-based radiotherapy. All receptors come from a man aged 55 to 70 with pancreatic cancer.

This CDR3 reads CASSYSILHLTEAFF. The CDR3 DNA sequence: TGTGCCAGCAGTTACTCGATCCTCCATCTGACTGAAGCTTTCTTT. This sequence joins TRBV6-5 and TRBJ1-1; D unresolved. Germline V gene data show CDR1 as MNHEY and CDR2 as SVGAGI. Deletions cut 0 bases from V and 5 bases from J, with 13 bases between. This CDR3 is 15 amino acids long.

The chain links TRBV18 to TRBJ1-2; no clear D gene. The ends were cut back, 3 bases at V and 4 bases at J, with 12 bases in the middle. CDR3 size: 14 residues. Germline assignment: CDR1 KGHSH and CDR2 LQKENI. CDR3: CASSPDGELYGYTF. The CDR3, as DNA: TGTGCCAGCTCACCTGACGGAGAACTCTATGGCTACACCTTC.

The gene calls are TRBV4-3 and TRBJ2-2; 7 bases are shared with TRBD2. V lost 0 bases, J lost 3 bases, and 4 bases stayed unmatched. Germline V lookup: CDR1 LGHNA, CDR2 YSLEER. The CDR3 has 16 amino acids. The CDR3, as DNA: TGCGCCAGCAGCCAAGATTCCGGGAGGTACACCGGGGAGCTGTTTTTT. It codes for CASSQDSGRYTGELFF.

By frequency in the sample, this clone is medium-sized. This chain uses TRBV10-3 with TRBJ2-7; D remains unclear. The length of the CDR3 is 14 residues. The ends were cut back, 2 bases at V and 3 bases at J, with 11 bases in the middle. Germline lookup yields CDR1 ENHRY and CDR2 SYGVKD. The CDR3, as DNA: TGTGCCATCAGTGAGGCTTTCCGGGTCTACGAGCAGTACTTC. This encodes CAISEAFRVYEQYF.

V gene TRBV28 combines with J gene TRBJ2-7, with TRBD1 matching 9 bases. The CDR3 is 15 residues long. Germline V CDR1 and CDR2: MDHEN, SYDVKM. After removal of 6 bases from V and 4 bases from J, the junction contained 10 bases not matched to a gene. The CDR3 nucleotides are TGTGCCAGCAGCTCTGGAGGGACAGGGAGTTACGAGCAGTACTTC. The encoded protein is CASSSGGTGSYEQYF.

The gene calls are TRBV6-1 and TRBJ2-7; D not resolved. The germline V gene encodes CDR1 MNHNS and CDR2 SASEGT. The V gene lost 4 bases and the J gene lost 4 bases, with 8 bases spanning the gap. The CDR3 extends over 12 amino acids. The DNA for the CDR3 is TGTGCCAGCAGTGGACCCTTTTACGAGCAGTACTTC. Its protein is CASSGPFYEQYF.

In its sample, this clone was seen a few times. The chain couples TRBV19 to TRBJ2-7, with TRBD1 matching 12 bases. The CDR3 extends over 20 amino acids. J was trimmed by 0 bases and V by 5 bases; bases with no gene match: 17. Per the germline V gene, CDR1 is LNHDA and CDR2 is SQIVND (reference sequence). In nucleotides, the CDR3 is TGTGCCAGTAGTGTCTCCCCGGGACAGGGGGCCCCGCCATGCTCCTACGAGCAGTACTTC. Protein sequence: CASSVSPGQGAPPCSYEQYF. The full variable domain, its missing parts supplied by reference TRBV19 and TRBJ2-7, is DGGITQSPKYLFRKEGQNVTLSCEQNLNHDAMYWYRQDPGQGLRLIYYSQIVNDFQKGDIAEGYSVSREKKESFPLTVTSAQKNPTAFYLCASSVSPGQGAPPCSYEQYFGPGTRLTVT.

This sequence joins TRBV28 and TRBJ1-2; D gene ambiguous. Trimming left V 5 bases short and J 2 bases short, with 9 bases between. Looked up from germline, CDR1 is MDHEN and CDR2 is SYDVKM. The CDR3 length is 13 residues. The CDR3, as DNA: TGTGCCAGCAGTCCACCGCCGAACTATGGCTACACCTTC. The encoded protein is CASSPPPNYGYTF.

The genes are TRBV7-2 and TRBJ2-1, with TRBD2 matching 9 bases. The trim removed 2 bases at V and 5 bases at J, leaving 10 bases unmatched. The CDR3 is 17 residues long. CDR1 and CDR2 from the germline V gene are SGHTA and FQGNSA. Here the CDR3 DNA reads TGTGCCAGCAGCTTAAGGTCGGGGACTAGCAGGCACAATGAGCAGTTCTTC. It specifies CASSLRSGTSRHNEQFF.

The V and J genes are TRBV5-1 and TRBJ1-5; 9 nucleotides match TRBD1. J gave up 2 bases and V 4 bases, and 10 bases lay outside the gene matches. The germline V gene has CDR1 SGHRS and CDR2 YFSETQ. The CDR3 is 17 amino acids. Here the CDR3 reads CASSPGLTGGGNQPQHF. DNA for the CDR3: TGCGCCAGCAGCCCTGGGCTTACAGGGGGCGGCAATCAGCCCCAGCATTTT.